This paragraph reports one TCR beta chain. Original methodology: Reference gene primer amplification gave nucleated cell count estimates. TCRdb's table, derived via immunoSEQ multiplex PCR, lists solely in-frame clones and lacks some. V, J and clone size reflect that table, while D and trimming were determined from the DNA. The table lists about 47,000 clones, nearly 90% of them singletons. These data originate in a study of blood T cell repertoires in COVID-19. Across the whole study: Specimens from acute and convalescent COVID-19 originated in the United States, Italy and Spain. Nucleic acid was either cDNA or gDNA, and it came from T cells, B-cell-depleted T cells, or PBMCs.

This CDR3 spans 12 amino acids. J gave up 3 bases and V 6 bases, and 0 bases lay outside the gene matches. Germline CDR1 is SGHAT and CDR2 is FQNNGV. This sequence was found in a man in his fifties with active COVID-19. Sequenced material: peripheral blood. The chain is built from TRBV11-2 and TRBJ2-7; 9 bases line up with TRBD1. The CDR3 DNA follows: TGTGCCAGCAGGACAGGGGGCTACGAGCAGTACTTC. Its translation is CASRTGGYEQYF. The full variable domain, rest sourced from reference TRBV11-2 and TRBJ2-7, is EAGVAQSPRYKIIEKRQSVAFWCNPISGHATLYWYQQILGQGPKLLIQFQNNGVVDDSQLPKDRFSAERLKGVDSTLKIQPAKLEDSAVYLCASRTGGYEQYFGPGTRLTVT.